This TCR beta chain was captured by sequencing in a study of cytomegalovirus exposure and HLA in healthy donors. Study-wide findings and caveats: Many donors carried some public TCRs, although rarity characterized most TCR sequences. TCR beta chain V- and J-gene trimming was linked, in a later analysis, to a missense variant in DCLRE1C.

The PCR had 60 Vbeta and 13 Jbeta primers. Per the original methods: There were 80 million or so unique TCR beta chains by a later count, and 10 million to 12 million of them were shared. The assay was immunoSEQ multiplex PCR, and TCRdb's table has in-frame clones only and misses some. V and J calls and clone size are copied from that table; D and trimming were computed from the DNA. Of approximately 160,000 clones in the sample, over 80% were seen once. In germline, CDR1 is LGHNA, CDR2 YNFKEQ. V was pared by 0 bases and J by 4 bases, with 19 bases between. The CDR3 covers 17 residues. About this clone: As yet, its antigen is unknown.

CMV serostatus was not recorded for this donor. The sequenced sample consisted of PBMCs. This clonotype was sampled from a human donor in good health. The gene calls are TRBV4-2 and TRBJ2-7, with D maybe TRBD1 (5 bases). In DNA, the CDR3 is TGTGCCAGCAGCCAAGAAACCAGGGCCGTCGCCCCGTACGAGCAGTACTTC. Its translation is CASSQETRAVAPYEQYF.